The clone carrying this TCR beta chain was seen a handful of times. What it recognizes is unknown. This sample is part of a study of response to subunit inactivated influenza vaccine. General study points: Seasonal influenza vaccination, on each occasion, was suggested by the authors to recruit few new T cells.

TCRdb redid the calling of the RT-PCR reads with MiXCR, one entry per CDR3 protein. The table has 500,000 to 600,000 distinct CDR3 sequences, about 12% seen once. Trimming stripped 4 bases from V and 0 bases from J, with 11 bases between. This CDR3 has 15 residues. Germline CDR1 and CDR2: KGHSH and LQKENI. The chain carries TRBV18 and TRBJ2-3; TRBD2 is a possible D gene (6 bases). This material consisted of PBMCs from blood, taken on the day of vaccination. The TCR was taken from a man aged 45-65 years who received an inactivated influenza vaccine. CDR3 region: CASSRGTDSTDTQYF. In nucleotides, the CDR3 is TGTGCCAGCTCACGCGGGACGGACAGCACAGATACGCAGTATTTT.